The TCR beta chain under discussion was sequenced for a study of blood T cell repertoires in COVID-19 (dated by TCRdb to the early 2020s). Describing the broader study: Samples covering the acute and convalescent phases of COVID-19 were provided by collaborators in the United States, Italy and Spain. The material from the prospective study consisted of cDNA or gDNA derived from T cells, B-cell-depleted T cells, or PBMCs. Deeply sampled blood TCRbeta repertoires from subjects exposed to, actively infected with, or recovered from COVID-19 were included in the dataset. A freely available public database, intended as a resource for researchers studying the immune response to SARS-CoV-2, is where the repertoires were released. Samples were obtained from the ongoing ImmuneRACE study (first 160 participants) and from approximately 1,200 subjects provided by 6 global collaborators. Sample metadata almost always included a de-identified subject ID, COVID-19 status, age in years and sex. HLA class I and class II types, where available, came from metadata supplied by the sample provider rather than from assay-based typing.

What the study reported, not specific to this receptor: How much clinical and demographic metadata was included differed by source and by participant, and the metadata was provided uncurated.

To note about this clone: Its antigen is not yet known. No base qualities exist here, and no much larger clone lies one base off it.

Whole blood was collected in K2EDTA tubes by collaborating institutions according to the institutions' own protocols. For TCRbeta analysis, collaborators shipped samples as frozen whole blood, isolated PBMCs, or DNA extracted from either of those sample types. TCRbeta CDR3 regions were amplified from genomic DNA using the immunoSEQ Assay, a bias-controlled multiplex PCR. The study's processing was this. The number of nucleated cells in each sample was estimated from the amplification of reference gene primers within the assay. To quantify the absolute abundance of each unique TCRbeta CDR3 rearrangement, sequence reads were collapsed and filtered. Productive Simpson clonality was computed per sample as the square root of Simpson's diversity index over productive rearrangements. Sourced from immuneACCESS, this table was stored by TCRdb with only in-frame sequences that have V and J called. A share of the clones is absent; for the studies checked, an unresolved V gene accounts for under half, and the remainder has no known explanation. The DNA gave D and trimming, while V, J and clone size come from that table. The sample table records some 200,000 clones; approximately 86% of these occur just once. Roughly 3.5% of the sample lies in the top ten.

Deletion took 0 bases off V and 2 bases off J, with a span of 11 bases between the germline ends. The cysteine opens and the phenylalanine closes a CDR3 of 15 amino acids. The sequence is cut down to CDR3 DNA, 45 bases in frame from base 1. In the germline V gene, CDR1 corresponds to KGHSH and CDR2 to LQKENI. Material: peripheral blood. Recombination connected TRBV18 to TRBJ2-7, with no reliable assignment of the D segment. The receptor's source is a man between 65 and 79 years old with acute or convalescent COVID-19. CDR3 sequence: CASSPPSVEPYEQYF. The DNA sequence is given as TGTGCCAGCTCACCACCTTCTGTTGAGCCCTACGAGCAGTACTTC.